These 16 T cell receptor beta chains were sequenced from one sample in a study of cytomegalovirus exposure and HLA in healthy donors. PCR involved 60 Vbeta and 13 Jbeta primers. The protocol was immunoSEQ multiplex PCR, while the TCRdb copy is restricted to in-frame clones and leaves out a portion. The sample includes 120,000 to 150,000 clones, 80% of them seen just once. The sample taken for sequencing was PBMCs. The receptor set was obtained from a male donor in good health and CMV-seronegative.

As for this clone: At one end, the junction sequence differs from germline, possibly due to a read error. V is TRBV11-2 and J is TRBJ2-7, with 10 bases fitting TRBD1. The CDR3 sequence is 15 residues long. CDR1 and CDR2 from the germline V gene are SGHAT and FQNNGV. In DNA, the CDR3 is TGTGCCAGCACCCCTACCCGGGACAGGGGTTACGGGCAGTACTTC. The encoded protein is CASTPTRDRGYGQYF.

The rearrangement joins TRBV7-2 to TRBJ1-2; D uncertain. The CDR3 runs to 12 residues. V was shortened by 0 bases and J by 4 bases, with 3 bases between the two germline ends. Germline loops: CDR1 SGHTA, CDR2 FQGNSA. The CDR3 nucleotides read TGTGCCAGCAGCTTAGCCGTCTATGGCTACACCTTC. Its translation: CASSLAVYGYTF.

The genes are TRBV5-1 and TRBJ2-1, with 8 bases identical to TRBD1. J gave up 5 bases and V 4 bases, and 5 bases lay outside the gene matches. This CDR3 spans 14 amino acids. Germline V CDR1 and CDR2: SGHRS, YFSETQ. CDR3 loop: CASSSRGRDNEQFF. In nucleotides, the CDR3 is TGCGCCAGCAGCAGCAGGGGGCGGGACAATGAGCAGTTCTTC. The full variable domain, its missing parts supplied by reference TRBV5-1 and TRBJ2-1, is KAGVTQTPRYLIKTRGQQVTLSCSPISGHRSVSWYQQTPGQGLQFLFEYFSETQRNKGNFPGRFSGRQFSNSRSEMNVSTLELGDSALYLCASSSRGRDNEQFFGPGTRLTVL.

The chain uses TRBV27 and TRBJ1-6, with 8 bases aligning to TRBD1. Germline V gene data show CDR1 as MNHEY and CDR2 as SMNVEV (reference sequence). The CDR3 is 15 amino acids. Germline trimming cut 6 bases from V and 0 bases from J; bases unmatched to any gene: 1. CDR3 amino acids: CASSTGGSYNSPLHF. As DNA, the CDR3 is TGTGCCAGCAGCACAGGGGGCTCCTATAATTCACCCCTCCACTTT.

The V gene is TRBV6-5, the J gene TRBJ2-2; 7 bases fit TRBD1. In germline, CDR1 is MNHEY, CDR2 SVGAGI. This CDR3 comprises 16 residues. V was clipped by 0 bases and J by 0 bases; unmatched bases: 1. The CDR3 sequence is CASSYSTGTNTGELFF. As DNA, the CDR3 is TGTGCCAGCAGTTACTCGACAGGGACGAACACCGGGGAGCTGTTTTTT.

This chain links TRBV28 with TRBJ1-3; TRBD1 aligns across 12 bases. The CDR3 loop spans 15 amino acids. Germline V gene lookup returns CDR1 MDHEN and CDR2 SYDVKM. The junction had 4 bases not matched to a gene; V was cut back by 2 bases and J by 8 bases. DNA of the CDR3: TGTGCCAGCAGTTTAGGGGGGACAGGGGGCGACACCATATATTTT. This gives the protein CASSLGGTGGDTIYF.

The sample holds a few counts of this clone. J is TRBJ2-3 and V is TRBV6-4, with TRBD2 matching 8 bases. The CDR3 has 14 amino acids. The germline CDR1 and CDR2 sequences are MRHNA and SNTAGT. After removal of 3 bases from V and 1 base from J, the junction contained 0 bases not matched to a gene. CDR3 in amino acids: CASSEAGGTDTQYF. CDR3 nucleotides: TGTGCCAGCAGTGAAGCGGGGGGCACAGATACGCAGTATTTT.

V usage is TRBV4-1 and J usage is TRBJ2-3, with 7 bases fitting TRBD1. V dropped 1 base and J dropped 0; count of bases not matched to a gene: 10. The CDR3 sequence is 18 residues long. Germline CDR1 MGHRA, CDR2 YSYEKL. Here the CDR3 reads CASSQAPTGSTSTDTQYF. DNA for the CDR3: TGCGCCAGCAGCCAAGCCCCGACAGGGAGCACTAGCACAGATACGCAGTATTTT.

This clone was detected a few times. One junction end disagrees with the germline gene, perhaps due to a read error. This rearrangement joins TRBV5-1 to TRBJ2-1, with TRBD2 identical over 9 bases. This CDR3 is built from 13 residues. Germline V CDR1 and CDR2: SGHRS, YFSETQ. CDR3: CASSLAGGGERIF. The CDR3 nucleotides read TGCGCCAGCAGCTTGGCCGGCGGGGGGGAAAGGATCTTC.

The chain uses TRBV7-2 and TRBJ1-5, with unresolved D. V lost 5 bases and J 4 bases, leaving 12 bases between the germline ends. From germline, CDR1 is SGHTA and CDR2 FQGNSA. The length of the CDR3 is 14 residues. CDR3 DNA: TGTGCCAGCAGCCATAACGCGGGAAATCAGCCCCAGCATTTT. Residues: CASSHNAGNQPQHF.

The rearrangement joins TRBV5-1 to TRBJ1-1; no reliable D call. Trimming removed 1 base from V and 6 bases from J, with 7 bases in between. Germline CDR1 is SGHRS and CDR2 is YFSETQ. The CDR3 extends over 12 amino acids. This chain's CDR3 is CASSLPDAEAFF. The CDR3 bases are TGCGCCAGCAGCTTGCCAGATGCTGAAGCTTTCTTT.

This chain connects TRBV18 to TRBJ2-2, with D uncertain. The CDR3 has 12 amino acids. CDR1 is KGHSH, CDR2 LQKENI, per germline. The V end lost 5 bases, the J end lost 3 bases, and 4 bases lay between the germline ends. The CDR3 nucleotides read TGTGCCAGCTCATCGGACACCGGGGAGCTGTTTTTT. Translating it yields CASSSDTGELFF.

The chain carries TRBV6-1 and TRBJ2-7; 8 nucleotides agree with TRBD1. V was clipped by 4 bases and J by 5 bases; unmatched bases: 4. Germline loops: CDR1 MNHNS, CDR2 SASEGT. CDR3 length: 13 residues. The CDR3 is CASSVQGANEQYF. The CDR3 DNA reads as TGTGCCAGCAGTGTTCAGGGGGCGAACGAGCAGTACTTC.

The CDR3 region has the DNA TGTGCCAGCACATCTCGTCTACAGGGGAAAGGGGAGACCCAGTACTTC. The encoded protein is CASTSRLQGKGETQYF. The rearrangement uses TRBV2 and TRBJ2-5, with 7 nucleotides matching TRBD1. This CDR3 has 16 amino acids. Germline loops: CDR1 SNHLY, CDR2 FYNNEI. V gave up 7 bases and J gave up 5 bases; unmatched junction bases: 16. Variable domain in full (rest from reference TRBV2 and TRBJ2-5): EPEVTQTPSHQVTQMGQEVILRCVPISNHLYFYWYRQILGQKVEFLVSFYNNEISEKSEIFDDQFSVERPDGSNFTLKIRSTKLEDSAMYFCASTSRLQGKGETQYFGPGTRLLVL.

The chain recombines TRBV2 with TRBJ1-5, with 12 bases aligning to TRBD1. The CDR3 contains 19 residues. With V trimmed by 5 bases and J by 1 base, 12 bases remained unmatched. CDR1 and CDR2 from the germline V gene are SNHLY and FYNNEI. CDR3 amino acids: CASSPRTGQGAISNQPQHF. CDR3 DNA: TGTGCCAGCAGTCCTAGAACGGGACAGGGGGCGATAAGCAATCAGCCCCAGCATTTT. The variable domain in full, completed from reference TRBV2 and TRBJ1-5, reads EPEVTQTPSHQVTQMGQEVILRCVPISNHLYFYWYRQILGQKVEFLVSFYNNEISEKSEIFDDQFSVERPDGSNFTLKIRSTKLEDSAMYFCASSPRTGQGAISNQPQHFGDGTRLSIL.

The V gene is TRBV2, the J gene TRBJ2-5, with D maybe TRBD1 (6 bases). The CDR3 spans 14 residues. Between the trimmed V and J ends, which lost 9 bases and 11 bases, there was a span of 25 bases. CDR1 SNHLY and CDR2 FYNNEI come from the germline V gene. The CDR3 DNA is TGTGCCAGTTCTCTCTCCGGGACAAAGGGCGGGCAGTACTTC. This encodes CASSLSGTKGGQYF. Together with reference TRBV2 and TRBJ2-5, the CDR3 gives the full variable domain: EPEVTQTPSHQVTQMGQEVILRCVPISNHLYFYWYRQILGQKVEFLVSFYNNEISEKSEIFDDQFSVERPDGSNFTLKIRSTKLEDSAMYFCASSLSGTKGGQYFGPGTRLLVL.